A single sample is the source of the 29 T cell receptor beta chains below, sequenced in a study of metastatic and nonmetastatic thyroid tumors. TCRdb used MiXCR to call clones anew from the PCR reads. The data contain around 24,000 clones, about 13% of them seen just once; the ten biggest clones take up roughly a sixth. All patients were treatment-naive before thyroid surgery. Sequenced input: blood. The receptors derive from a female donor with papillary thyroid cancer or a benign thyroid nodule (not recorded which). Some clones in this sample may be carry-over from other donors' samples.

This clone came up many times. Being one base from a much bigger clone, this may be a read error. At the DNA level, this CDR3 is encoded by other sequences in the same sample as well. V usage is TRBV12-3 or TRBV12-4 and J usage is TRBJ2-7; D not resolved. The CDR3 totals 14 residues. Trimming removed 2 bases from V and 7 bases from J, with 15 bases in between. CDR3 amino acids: CASSLFSGHYEQYF. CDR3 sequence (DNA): TGTGCCAGCAGTTTATTTAGTGGGCACTATGAGCAGTACTTC.

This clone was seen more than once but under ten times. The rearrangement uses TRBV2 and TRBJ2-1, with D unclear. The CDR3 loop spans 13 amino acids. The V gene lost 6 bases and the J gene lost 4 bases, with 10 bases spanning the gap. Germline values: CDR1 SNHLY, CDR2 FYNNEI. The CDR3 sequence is CASRGLGYNEQFF. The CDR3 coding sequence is TGTGCCAGCAGAGGCCTAGGTTACAATGAGCAGTTCTTC.

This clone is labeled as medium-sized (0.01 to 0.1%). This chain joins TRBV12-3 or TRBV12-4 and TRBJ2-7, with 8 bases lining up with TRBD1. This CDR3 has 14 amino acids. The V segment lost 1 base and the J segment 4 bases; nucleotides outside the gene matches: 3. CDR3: CASSLVQGAYEQYF. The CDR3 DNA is TGTGCCAGCAGTTTAGTCCAGGGGGCATACGAGCAGTACTTC.

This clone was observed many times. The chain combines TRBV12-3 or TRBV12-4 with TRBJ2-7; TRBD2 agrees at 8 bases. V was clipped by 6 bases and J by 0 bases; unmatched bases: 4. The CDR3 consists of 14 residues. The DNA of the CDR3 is TGTGCCAGCAGCAAGAGCGGGAGCTCCTACGAGCAGTACTTC. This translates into CASSKSGSSYEQYF.

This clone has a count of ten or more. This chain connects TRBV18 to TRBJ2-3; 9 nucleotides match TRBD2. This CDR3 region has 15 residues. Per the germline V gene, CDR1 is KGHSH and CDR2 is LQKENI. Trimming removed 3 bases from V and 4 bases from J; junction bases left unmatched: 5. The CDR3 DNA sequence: TGTGCCAGCTCACCGGAGAAGCGGGGGGCAGATACGCAGTATTTT. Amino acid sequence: CASSPEKRGADTQYF.

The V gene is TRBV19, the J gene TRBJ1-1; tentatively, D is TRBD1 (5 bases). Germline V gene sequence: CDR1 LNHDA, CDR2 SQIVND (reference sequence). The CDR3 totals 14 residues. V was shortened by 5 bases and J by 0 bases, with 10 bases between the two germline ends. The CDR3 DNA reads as TGTGCCAGTAGTGCCTGGACACTGAACACTGAAGCTTTCTTT. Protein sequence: CASSAWTLNTEAFF.

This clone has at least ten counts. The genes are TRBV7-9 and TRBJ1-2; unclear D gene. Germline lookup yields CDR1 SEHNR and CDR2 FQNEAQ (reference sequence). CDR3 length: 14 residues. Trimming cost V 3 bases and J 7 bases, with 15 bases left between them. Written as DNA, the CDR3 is TGTGCCAGCAGCTTTGTACCCTGGAAGGCTGGCTACACCTTC. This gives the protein CASSFVPWKAGYTF.

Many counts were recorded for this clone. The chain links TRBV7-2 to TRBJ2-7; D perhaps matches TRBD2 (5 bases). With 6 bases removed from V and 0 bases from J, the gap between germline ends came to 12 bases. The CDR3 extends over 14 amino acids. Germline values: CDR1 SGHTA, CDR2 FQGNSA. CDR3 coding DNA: TGTGCCAGCAGTCGGGATGAAAACTCCTACGAGCAGTACTTC. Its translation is CASSRDENSYEQYF.

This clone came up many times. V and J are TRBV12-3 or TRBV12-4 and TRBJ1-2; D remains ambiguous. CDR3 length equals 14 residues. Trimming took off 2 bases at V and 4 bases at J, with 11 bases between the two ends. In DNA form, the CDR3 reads TGTGCCAGCAGTTTACGGGGTTTAGGCTATGGCTACACCTTC. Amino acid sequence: CASSLRGLGYGYTF.

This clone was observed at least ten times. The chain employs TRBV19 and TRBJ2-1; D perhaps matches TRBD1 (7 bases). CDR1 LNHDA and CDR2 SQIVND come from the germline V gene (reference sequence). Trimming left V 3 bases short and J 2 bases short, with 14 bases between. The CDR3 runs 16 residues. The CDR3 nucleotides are TGTGCCAGTAGTATGCGCGGGGACAGCGCCTACAATGAGCAGTTCTTC. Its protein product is CASSMRGDSAYNEQFF.

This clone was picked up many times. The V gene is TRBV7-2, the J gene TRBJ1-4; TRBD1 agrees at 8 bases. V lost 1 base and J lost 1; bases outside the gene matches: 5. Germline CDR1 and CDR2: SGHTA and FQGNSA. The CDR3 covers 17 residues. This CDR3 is CASSLDAGGLTNEKLFF. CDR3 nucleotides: TGTGCCAGCAGCTTAGACGCAGGGGGCTTAACTAATGAAAAACTGTTTTTT.

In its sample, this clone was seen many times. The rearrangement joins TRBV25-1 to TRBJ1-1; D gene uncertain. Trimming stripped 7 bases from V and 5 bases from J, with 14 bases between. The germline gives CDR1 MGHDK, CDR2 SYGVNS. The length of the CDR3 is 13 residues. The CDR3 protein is CASNLGVGTEAFF. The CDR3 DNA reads TGTGCCAGCAATTTGGGTGTTGGGACTGAAGCTTTCTTT.

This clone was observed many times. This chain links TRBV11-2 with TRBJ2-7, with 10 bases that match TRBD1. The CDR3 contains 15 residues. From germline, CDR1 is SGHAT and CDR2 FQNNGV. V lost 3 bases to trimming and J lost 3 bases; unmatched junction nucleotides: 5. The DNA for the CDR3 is TGTGCCAGCAGCTTGACAGGGGGCGCAAACTACGAGCAGTACTTC. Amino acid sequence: CASSLTGGANYEQYF.

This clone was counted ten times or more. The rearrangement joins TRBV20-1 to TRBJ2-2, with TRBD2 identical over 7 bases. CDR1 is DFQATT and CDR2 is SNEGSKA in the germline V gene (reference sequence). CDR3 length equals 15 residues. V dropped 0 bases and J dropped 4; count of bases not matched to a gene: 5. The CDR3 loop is CSARDRGGGTGELFF. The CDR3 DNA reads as TGCAGTGCTAGAGATCGCGGGGGTGGCACCGGGGAGCTGTTTTTT.

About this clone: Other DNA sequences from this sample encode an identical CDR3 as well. The CDR3 DNA follows: TGTGCAACGAGCAGAGGACAGGGTACAGATACGCAGTATTTT. This translates into CATSRGQGTDTQYF. The chain uses TRBV15 and TRBJ2-3, with 8 bases aligning to TRBD1. Per the germline V gene, CDR1 is LNHNV and CDR2 is YYDKDF (reference sequence). This CDR3 is 14 amino acids long.

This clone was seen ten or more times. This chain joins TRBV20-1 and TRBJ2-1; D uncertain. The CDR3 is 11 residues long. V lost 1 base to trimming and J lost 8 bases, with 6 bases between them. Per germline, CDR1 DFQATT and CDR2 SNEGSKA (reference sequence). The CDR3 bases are TGCAGTGCTAGAGTGCCGTATGAGCAGTTCTTC. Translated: CSARVPYEQFF.

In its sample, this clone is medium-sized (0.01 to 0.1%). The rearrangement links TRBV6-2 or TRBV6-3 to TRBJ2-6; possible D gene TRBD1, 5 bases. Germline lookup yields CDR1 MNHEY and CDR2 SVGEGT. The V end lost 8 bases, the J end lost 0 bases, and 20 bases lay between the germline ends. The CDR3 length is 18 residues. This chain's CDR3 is CASARGLMRYSGANVLTF. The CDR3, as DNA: TGTGCCAGCGCTAGGGGCCTTATGCGCTACTCTGGGGCCAACGTCCTGACTTTC.

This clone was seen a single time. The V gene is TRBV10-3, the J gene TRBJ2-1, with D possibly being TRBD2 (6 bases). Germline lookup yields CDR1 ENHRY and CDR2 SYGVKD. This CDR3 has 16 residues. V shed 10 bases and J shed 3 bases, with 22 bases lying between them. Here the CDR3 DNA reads TGTGCCAGCCGAGTTAGTCGGGAGTCAGACTACAATGAGCAGTTCTTC. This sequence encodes CASRVSRESDYNEQFF.

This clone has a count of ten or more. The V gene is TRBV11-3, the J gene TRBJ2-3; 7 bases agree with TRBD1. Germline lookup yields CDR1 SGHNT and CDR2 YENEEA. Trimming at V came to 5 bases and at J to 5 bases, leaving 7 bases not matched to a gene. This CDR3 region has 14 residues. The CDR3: CASSQDRVGDTQYF. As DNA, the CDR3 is TGTGCCAGCAGCCAAGACAGGGTTGGAGATACGCAGTATTTT.

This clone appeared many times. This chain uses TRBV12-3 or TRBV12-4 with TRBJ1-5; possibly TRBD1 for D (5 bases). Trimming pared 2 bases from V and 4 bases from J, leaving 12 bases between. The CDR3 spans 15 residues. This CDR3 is CASSLSRQLNQPQHF. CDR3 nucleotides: TGTGCCAGCAGTTTATCCCGACAGCTTAATCAGCCCCAGCATTTT.

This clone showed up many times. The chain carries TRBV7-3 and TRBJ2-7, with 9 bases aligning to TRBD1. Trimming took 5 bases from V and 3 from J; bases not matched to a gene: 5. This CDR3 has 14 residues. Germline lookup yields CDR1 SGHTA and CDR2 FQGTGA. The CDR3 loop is CASSPGQGLYEQYF. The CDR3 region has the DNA TGTGCCAGCAGCCCGGGACAGGGACTCTACGAGCAGTACTTC. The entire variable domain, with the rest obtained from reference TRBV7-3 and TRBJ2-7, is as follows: GAGVSQTPSNKVTEKGKYVELRCDPISGHTALYWYRQSLGQGPEFLIYFQGTGAADDSGLPNDRFFAVRPEGSVSTLKIQRTERGDSAVYLCASSPGQGLYEQYFGPGTRLTVT.

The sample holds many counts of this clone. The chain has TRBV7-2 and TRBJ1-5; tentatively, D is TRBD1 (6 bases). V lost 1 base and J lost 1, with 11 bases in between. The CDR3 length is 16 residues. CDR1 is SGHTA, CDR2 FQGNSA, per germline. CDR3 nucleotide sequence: TGTGCCAGCAGCTTAGGGCAGGGGAAAAGCAATCAGCCCCAGCATTTT. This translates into CASSLGQGKSNQPQHF.

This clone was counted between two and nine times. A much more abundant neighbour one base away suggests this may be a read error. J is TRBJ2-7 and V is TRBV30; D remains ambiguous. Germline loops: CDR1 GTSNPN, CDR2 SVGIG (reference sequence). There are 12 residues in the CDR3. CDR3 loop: CAWSKEVYERYF. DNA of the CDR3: TGTGCCTGGAGTAAAGAGGTCTACGAGCGGTACTTC.

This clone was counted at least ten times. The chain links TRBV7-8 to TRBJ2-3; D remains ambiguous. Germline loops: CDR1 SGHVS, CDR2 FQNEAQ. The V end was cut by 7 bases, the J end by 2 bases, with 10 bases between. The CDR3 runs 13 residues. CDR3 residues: CASNSAFTDTQYF. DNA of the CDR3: TGTGCCAGCAACTCGGCATTCACAGATACGCAGTATTTT.

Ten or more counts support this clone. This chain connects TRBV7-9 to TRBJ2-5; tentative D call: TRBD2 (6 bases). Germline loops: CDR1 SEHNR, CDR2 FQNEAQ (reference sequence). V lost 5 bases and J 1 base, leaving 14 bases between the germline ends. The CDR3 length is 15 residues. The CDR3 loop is CASSPAGLPQETQYF. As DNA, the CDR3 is TGTGCCAGCAGCCCGGCGGGACTTCCCCAAGAGACCCAGTACTTC.

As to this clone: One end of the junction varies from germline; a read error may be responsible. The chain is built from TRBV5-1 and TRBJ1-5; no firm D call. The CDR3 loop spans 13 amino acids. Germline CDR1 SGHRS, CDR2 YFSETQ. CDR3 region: CASGFAGDRPQHF. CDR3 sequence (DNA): TGCGCCAGCGGCTTCGCGGGAGATCGGCCCCAGCATTTT.

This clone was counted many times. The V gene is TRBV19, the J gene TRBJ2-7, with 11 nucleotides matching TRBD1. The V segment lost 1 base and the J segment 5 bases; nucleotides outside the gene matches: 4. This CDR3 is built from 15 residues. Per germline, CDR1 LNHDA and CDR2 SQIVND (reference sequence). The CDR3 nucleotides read TGTGCCAGTAGTATAGGGACAGGGGGCTACGACGAGCAGTACTTC. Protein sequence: CASSIGTGGYDEQYF.

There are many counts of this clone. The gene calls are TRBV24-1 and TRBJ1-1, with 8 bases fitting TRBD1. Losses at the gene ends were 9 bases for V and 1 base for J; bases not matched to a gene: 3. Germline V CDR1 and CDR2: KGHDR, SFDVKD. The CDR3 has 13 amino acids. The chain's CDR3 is CATQTGENTEAFF. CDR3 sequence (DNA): TGTGCCACCCAGACAGGGGAGAACACTGAAGCTTTCTTT.

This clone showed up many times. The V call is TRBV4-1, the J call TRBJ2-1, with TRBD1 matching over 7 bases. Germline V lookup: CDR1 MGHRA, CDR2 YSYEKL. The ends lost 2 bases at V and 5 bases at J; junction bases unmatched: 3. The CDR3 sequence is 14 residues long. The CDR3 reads CASSQRQGNNEQFF. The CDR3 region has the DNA TGCGCCAGCAGCCAAAGACAGGGAAACAATGAGCAGTTCTTC.